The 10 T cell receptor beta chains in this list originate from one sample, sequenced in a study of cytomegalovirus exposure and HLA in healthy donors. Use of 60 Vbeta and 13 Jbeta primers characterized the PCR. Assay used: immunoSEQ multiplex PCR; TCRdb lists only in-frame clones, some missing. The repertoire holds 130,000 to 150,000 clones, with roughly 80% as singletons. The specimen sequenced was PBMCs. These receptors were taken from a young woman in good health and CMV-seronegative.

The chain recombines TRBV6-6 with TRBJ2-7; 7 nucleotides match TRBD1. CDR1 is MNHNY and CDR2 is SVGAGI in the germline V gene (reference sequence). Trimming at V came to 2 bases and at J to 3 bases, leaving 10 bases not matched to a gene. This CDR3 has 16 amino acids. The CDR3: CASSYAGTAPSYEQYF. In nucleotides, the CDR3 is TGTGCCAGCAGTTACGCCGGGACAGCCCCAAGCTACGAGCAGTACTTC.

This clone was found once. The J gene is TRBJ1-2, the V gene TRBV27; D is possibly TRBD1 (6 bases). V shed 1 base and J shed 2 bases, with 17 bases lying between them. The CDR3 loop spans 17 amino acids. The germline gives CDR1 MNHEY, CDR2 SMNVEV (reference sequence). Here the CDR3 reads CASSLWATGGQNYGYTF. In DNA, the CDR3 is TGTGCCAGCAGTTTATGGGCTACCGGGGGGCAAAACTATGGCTACACCTTC.

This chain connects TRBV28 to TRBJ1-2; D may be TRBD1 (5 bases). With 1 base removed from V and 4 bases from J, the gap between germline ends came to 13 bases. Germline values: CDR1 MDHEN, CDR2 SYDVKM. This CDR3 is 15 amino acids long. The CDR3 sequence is CASSLLAGRVYGYTF. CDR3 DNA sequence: TGTGCCAGCAGTTTATTAGCAGGGAGGGTCTATGGCTACACCTTC.

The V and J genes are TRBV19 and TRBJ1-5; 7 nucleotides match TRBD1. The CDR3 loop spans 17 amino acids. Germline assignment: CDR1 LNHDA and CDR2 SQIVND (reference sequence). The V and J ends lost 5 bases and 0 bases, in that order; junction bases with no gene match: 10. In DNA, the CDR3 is TGTGCCAGTAGTTTCCTTTCGGGACAGCATAGCAATCAGCCCCAGCATTTT. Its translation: CASSFLSGQHSNQPQHF.

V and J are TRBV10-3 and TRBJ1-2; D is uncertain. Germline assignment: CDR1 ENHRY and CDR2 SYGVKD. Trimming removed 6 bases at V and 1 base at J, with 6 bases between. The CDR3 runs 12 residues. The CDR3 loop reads CAISQDNYGYTF. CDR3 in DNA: TGTGCCATCAGCCAGGATAACTATGGCTACACCTTC.

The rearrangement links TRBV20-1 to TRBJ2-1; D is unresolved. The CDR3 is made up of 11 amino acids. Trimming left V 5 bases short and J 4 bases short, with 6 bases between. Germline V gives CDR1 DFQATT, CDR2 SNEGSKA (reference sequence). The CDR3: CSASRYNEQFF. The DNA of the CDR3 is TGCAGTGCTTCTAGGTACAATGAGCAGTTCTTC.

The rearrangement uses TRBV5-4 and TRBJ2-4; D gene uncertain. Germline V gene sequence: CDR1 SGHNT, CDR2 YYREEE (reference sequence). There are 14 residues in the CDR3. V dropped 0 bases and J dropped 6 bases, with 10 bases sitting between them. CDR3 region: CASSLAGTGNIQYF. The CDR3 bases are TGTGCCAGCAGCTTGGCCGGAACGGGAAACATTCAGTACTTC.

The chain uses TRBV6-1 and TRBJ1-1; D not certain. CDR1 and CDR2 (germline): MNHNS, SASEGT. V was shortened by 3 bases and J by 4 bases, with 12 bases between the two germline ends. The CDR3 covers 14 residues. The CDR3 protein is CASSEATWSTEAFF. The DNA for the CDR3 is TGTGCCAGCAGTGAGGCCACCTGGAGCACTGAAGCTTTCTTT.

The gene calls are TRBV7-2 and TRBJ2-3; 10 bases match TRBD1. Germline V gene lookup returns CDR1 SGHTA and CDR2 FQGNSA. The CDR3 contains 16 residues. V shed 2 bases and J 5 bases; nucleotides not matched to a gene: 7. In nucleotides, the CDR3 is TGTGCCAGCAGCTTACCCCCGACAGGGGGCTTAGATACGCAGTATTTT. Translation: CASSLPPTGGLDTQYF.

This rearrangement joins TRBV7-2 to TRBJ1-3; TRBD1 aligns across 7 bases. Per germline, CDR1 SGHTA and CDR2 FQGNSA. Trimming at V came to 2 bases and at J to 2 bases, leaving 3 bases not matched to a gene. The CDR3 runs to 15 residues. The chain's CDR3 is CASSLRGTAGNTIYF. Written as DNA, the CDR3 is TGTGCCAGCAGCTTAAGGGGGACAGCTGGAAACACCATATATTTT.